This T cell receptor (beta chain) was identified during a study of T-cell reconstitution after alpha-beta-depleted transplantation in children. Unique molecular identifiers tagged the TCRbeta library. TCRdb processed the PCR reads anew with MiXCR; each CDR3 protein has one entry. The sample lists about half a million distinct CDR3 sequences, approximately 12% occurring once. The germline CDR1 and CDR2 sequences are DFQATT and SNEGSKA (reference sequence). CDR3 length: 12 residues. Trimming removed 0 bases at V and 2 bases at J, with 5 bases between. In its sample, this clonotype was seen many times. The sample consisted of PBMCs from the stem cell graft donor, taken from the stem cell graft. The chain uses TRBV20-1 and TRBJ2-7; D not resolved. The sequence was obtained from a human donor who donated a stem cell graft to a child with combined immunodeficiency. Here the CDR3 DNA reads TGCAGTGCTAGAGACCGGACCTACGAGCAGTACTTC. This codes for CSARDRTYEQYF.